Listed here are 16 T cell receptor beta chains from one sample, sequenced in a study of PD-1 blockade in classical Hodgkin lymphoma. Time point reported: cycle 4 day 1 (C4D1), after less than 7 weeks of nivolumab. All patients experienced relapse after autologous stem cell transplantation, and brentuximab vedotin exposure was variable. Some clones are missing from TCRdb's copy, which holds only in-frame ones; the method was immunoSEQ multiplex PCR. The table has roughly 100,000 clones, 89% seen once; the top ten hold roughly 19%. Sequences were derived from peripheral blood mononuclear cells (PBMCs), sampled before the fourth cycle of nivolumab. These receptor sequences come from a human donor with classical Hodgkin lymphoma.

This clone was seen only once. V gene TRBV11-2 combines with J gene TRBJ2-7; tentative D call: TRBD1 (5 bases). Germline-derived CDR1 and CDR2 are SGHAT and FQNNGV. Trimming removed 0 bases from V and 6 bases from J, with 9 bases in between. This CDR3 is built from 13 residues. CDR3 amino acids: CASSLDLGREQYF. DNA of the CDR3: TGTGCCAGCAGCTTAGATTTGGGGCGCGAGCAGTACTTC.

The CDR3 DNA is TGTGCTGACCGCCCCTGGGGACTAGGAATATGCGAGCAGTACTTC. This translates into CADRPWGLGICEQYF. The gene calls are TRBV19 and TRBJ2-7, with 8 bases matching TRBD2. Germline CDR1 and CDR2: LNHDA and SQIVND (reference sequence). This CDR3 has 15 amino acids.

This sequence joins TRBV19 and TRBJ1-1; D gene ambiguous. This CDR3 is 11 amino acids long. CDR1 is LNHDA and CDR2 is SQIVND in the germline V gene (reference sequence). V was shortened by 8 bases and J by 7 bases, with 11 bases between the two germline ends. DNA of the CDR3: TGTGCCAGTGAGGCGGCAGGTGAAGCTTTCTTT. It yields the protein CASEAAGEAFF.

The CDR3 nucleotides are TGTGCCAGCAAAGGACGGGATCATCAGCCCCAGCATTTT. Residues: CASKGRDHQPQHF. The chain recombines TRBV6-6 with TRBJ1-5, with D unclear. Between the trimmed V and J ends, which lost 7 bases and 5 bases, there was a span of 12 bases. Germline V lookup: CDR1 MNHNY, CDR2 SVGAGI (reference sequence). The CDR3 sequence is 13 residues long.

The chain has TRBV7-9 and TRBJ2-1; 8 bases are shared with TRBD2. Germline lookup yields CDR1 SEHNR and CDR2 FQNEAQ (reference sequence). The CDR3 runs 16 residues. V dropped 2 bases and J dropped 6; count of bases not matched to a gene: 9. The CDR3 bases are TGTGCCAGCAGCTTAATCCCCTATCGGGAGGGCAATGAGCAGTTCTTC. This translates into CASSLIPYREGNEQFF.

V is TRBV19 and J is TRBJ1-5; D is ambiguous. The CDR3 is 18 amino acids. V was trimmed by 7 bases and J by 0 bases, leaving 22 bases between them. The V gene's germline CDR1 is LNHDA and CDR2 SQIVND (reference sequence). The CDR3 loop reads CASTATEKKTDSNQPQHF. CDR3 DNA sequence: TGTGCCAGTACCGCGACGGAAAAAAAAACGGATAGCAATCAGCCCCAGCATTTT.

The rearrangement joins TRBV9 to TRBJ2-3; D may be TRBD1 or TRBD2 (5 bases each). CDR3 length: 13 amino acids. CDR1 is SGDLS, CDR2 YYNGEE, per germline. V was clipped by 3 bases and J by 9 bases, with 14 bases between them. DNA for the CDR3: TGTGCCAGCAGCGAGGTTCAGTGGGGGACGCAGTATTTT. Its protein product is CASSEVQWGTQYF.

This rearrangement joins TRBV30 to TRBJ1-1; D may be TRBD1 (6 bases). Trimming pared 8 bases from V and 0 bases from J, leaving 16 bases between. Per the germline V gene, CDR1 is GTSNPN and CDR2 is SVGIG (reference sequence). The CDR3 is 14 amino acids. The CDR3 is CAGISGTLNTEAFF. The DNA of the CDR3 is TGTGCCGGGATCTCCGGGACACTGAACACTGAAGCTTTCTTT.

The chain carries TRBV29-1 and TRBJ1-1, with D possibly TRBD1 on 6 matching bases. The CDR3 consists of 12 residues. Looked up from germline, CDR1 is SQVTM and CDR2 is ANQGSEA. The CDR3 here is CQTGQTNTEAFF. CDR3 nucleotides: TGCCAAACCGGACAGACGAACACTGAAGCTTTCTTT.

CDR3 protein: CASSFIPWGEKLFF. DNA for the CDR3: TGTGCCAGCAGTTTCATCCCCTGGGGGGAAAAACTGTTTTTT. This chain connects TRBV27 to TRBJ1-4, with a weak D call TRBD1 (5 bases). Germline CDR1 and CDR2: MNHEY and SMNVEV (reference sequence). The ends were cut back, 3 bases at V and 8 bases at J, with 13 bases in the middle. The CDR3 has 14 amino acids.

The chain couples TRBV5-1 to TRBJ2-3; 7 positions agree with TRBD2. This CDR3 contains 17 residues. After removal of 1 base from V and 0 bases from J, the junction contained 8 bases not matched to a gene. Germline V gives CDR1 SGHRS, CDR2 YFSETQ. The CDR3: CASSLPRLAVSTDTQYF. The DNA for the CDR3 is TGCGCCAGCAGCTTGCCCCGACTAGCTGTCAGCACAGATACGCAGTATTTT.

V and J are TRBV28 and TRBJ2-7; D tentatively reads TRBD1 or TRBD2 (7 bases each). Trimming removed 7 bases from V and 3 bases from J, with 28 bases in between. The CDR3 has 18 residues. Germline values: CDR1 MDHEN, CDR2 SYDVKM. DNA of the CDR3: TGTGCCAGCACTTCCACTCAGGGGAGGGGGCCATCCGTCTACGAGCAGTACTTC. Protein: CASTSTQGRGPSVYEQYF.

The chain couples TRBV6-5 to TRBJ1-5; D unclear. CDR1 and CDR2 from the germline V gene are MNHEY and SVGAGI. V lost 5 bases and J 0 bases, leaving 11 bases between the germline ends. The CDR3 is made up of 15 amino acids. CDR3 coding DNA: TGTGCCAGCAGTCCTGACACCTATAGCAATCAGCCCCAGCATTTT. As protein: CASSPDTYSNQPQHF.

V gene TRBV4-3 combines with J gene TRBJ1-2, with D hard to call. V shed 0 bases and J shed 0 bases, with 5 bases lying between them. Germline V CDR1 and CDR2: LGHNA, YSLEER. This CDR3 contains 14 residues. CDR3 sequence reads: CASSQDPANYGYTF. CDR3 bases: TGCGCCAGCAGCCAAGATCCTGCTAACTATGGCTACACCTTC.

This chain links TRBV27 with TRBJ1-2; no clear D. Per germline, CDR1 MNHEY and CDR2 SMNVEV (reference sequence). This CDR3 is built from 13 residues. V gave up 2 bases and J gave up 5 bases, with 9 bases separating them. CDR3 residues: CASSLMGLYGYTF. The CDR3, as DNA: TGTGCCAGCAGTTTAATGGGCCTTTATGGCTACACCTTC.

This chain uses TRBV7-6 with TRBJ2-1; D remains ambiguous. This CDR3 region has 14 residues. Germline V gene sequence: CDR1 SGHVS, CDR2 FNYEAQ. The V and J ends lost 1 base and 6 bases respectively, with 10 bases between them. The CDR3 nucleotides read TGTGCCAGCAGCTTAGGCCCTCCCGGCAATGAGCAGTTCTTC. Translation gives CASSLGPPGNEQFF.